This TCR beta chain originates from a study of cytomegalovirus exposure and HLA in healthy donors (dated by TCRdb to 2016 to 2017). At the level of the whole study: In an earlier analysis of 450 to 750 of the donors, roughly 300 Gb of sequence data and roughly 100 million unique TCR beta sequences from roughly 180 million T cells were reported. In an earlier analysis of several hundred of the donors, high-throughput TCR beta sequencing was used to judge whether each TCR beta V gene segment behaved as functional or pseudogenic. Every repertoire in the discovery cohort had been generated on one and the same sequencing platform. The study combined high-throughput TCR immunosequencing, statistical association of individual TCRs with disease status, and machine learning to predict cytomegalovirus infection status. A later genetic analysis took genome-wide SNP genotypes for about three fifths of the roughly 700 donors and used that subset as a discovery cohort. The study aimed to test whether signatures of past pathogen exposure could be identified by cataloging public T cell receptors. The study used immunosequencing to profile the T cell repertoires of some 600 subjects and linked those repertoires to cytomegalovirus serostatus. The number of donors typed differed by locus, with roughly 620-640 for A, B, C, DRB1 and DQB1, roughly 550 for DQA1, 600 to 610 for DPA1, and 472 for DPB1. Along with the approximately 620-subject first cohort, a separate validation cohort of over 90 different subjects was used. Across 398 genotyped donors of the cohort, an average of approximately 220,000 unique TCR beta nucleotide sequences per donor were sequenced, and around 19% of those sequences were non-productive. The later analysis used no new phenotypic data to find candidate immune exposures, relying instead on TCR beta sequences and their occurrence across donors. Roughly 300 gigabases of sequencing data and approximately 85 million unique TCR sequences were included in an early release covering about 600 HLA-typed donors. Class I and class II HLA loci were covered by the typing at four-digit resolution. Donor age, sex, ethnicity and CMV serostatus were compiled alongside the repertoire data. A later analysis re-examined previously published TCR beta repertoires from roughly 650 donors and added high-resolution HLA genotyping to investigate patterns of TCR occurrence. Among the roughly 380 genotyped donors, approximately 81% belonged to the genetic ancestry cluster associated with self-reported Caucasian donors. Roughly 5 DR-DQ haplotypes were handled as single units for association and clustering, since linkage in the cohort was strong. Results and caveats for the whole study, not just this receptor: An earlier analysis of roughly 570 of the donors showed that most TCR beta V segments appeared in productive rearrangements either about 87% or about 30% of the time, which broadly matched IMGT annotations. Most TCR sequences were observed very rarely across donors, whereas some public TCRs were present in many individuals. Compared with the 666-donor mean, donors in an Asian-associated ancestry cluster had fewer N-insertions in productive TCRs, according to a later genetic analysis. It was suggested by the authors that the approach could potentially be generalized to other disease states and immunological phenotypes. The presence/absence analyses assumed that sequencing depth was roughly uniform across donors, and that assumption may not be true. In the study, 150 to 200 TCR beta chains were listed as associated with cytomegalovirus. The 87-base-pair reads could not distinguish some IMGT-functional V segments, including TRBV6-2 and TRBV6-3, so those segments were excluded. Because HLA typing was unavailable for some donors at each locus, only the typed subset was used in association tests. An association between a missense DCLRE1C variant and V-gene and J-gene trimming of TCR beta chains was found in a later genetic analysis and replicated in an independent cohort. This cohort had only TCR beta chains sequenced, and the lack of alpha or paired-chain data limited which features could be detected. A further reported finding was that TCR beta sequences accurately predicted the HLA-A and HLA-B alleles for most subjects in the first cohort. The classifier was reported to diagnose cytomegalovirus status with high specificity and sensitivity in both the original and validation cohorts. Several of the top co-occurrence clusters appeared to be linked to parvovirus B19, influenza, CMV and Epstein-Barr virus, according to a later analysis. Because counts were too low, roughly 17 rarely observed V segments, including chromosome 9 orphons, were left out of the earlier analysis of a few hundred of the donors. A cluster of highly shared sequence variants was judged likely to represent a technical artifact of the sequencing pipeline. In vitro tests confirmed that a few of the cytomegalovirus-associated TCR beta chains recognize cytomegalovirus antigens. A later analysis found that TCR association rates varied across HLA loci, with DRB1 alleles showing the most associated TCRs and HLA-C alleles the fewest. Strong co-occurrence of HLA alleles, especially DR and DQ, made assigning TCR associations to individual alleles difficult. In a later analysis, most CMV-associated TCR beta chains were found to appear HLA-restricted, with HLA associations seemingly driven largely by CMV exposure. In a later analysis, about 17,000 TCR beta sequences were associated with specific HLA alleles at a false discovery rate of 0.05. For the cohort, immune exposure information was limited to CMV serostatus. Compared with equally common non-associated chains, HLA-associated TCR beta chains in a later analysis were more clonally expanded and had lower generation probabilities. Linkage disequilibrium might explain the correlated functional status among segregating V segments, but an unknown experimental factor could not be excluded.

Concerning this clone itself: This receptor's antigen is unknown. No much larger clone is present one base from it, and per-base qualities are unavailable.

The cohort was made up of approximately 670 healthy bone marrow donors. All cohort members were sampled while nominally healthy, although unrecorded immune exposures were likely present. The donor was CMV seropositive and belonged to the group of 250 to 350 seropositive cohort members. Each donor provided a peripheral blood sample, and peripheral blood mononuclear cells were used for TCR beta sequencing. The Qiagen DNeasy Blood Extraction Kit was used to extract genomic DNA from the blood cell samples. To prepare the library, the immunoSEQ multiplex PCR assay was applied. For the multiplex PCR, a mixture combining 60 forward primers for TCR Vbeta segments and 13 reverse primers for TCR Jbeta segments was used. The CDR3 region of rearranged TCR beta genes was amplified from genomic DNA by a multiplex PCR assay. On the Illumina HiSeq System, the amplified TCR beta libraries were sequenced as 87-base-pair reads. Under the source paper's analysis protocol: A later analysis counted some 74 million unique TCR beta chains across the 550 to 700 repertoires, and about 10 million of these chains were shared by at least two donors. A nearest-neighbor algorithm error-corrected the raw reads and collapsed the reads into unique sequences, merging closely related sequences to remove PCR and sequencing errors. To assign V, D and J gene segments, CDR3 sequences were aligned to IMGT reference sequences. For a sequence to be retained, a match of at least six nucleotides to both a V gene segment and a J gene segment was required. A rearrangement was called productive if the CDR3 had no stop codons and remained in frame with V and J, and every other rearrangement was called non-productive. Following IMGT convention, CDR3 was defined as the stretch from the second conserved V-encoded cysteine to the conserved J-encoded phenylalanine. Sequences without an unambiguous match to a single V gene segment were excluded from the earlier analysis of about 600 of the donors. An earlier analysis of 500 to 600 of the donors classified V segments as functional when productive rearrangements were above 56.7% and as segregating when the standard deviation between donors was above 5%. To diagnose cytomegalovirus status from the catalog of TCR beta chain sequences, a statistical classification framework was built. In a later analysis, V and J genes were assigned by comparing TCR nucleotide sequences against IMGT/GENE-DB human TR gene sequences. The TCRdist pipeline was used in a later analysis to assign CDR3 sequences and most-parsimonious VDJ recombination scenarios. In a later analysis, every TCR beta chain was defined by the combination of its CDR3 amino acid sequence and its V-gene family, and reads without a unique V-gene family were dropped. A later analysis removed roughly 590 highly shared, low-generation-probability nucleotide sequences to deal with suspected cross-contamination and a sequencing artifact. For each public chain, a later analysis derived a clonal expansion index from normalized ranks of inferred template counts within each repertoire. A later analysis computed generation probabilities with a VDJ recombination model fitted to out-of-frame rearrangements, and checked the results against IGoR. In a later analysis, TCR-TCR, TCR-HLA and TCR-CMV co-occurrence was scored with hypergeometric tests, and a repertoire-size bias correction was applied to TCR pairs. In a later analysis, false discovery rates were estimated by permuting HLA or CMV assignments 20 times. In a later analysis, co-occurring TCRs were grouped using DBSCAN, with TCRdist sequence similarity added in when clustering inside HLA-allele-positive subsets. Repertoires with fewer than 30,000 or more than 120,000 public chains, plus five repertoires with anomalous nucleotide sharing, were excluded from co-occurrence clustering. This is the immuneACCESS table as TCRdb keeps it, with only in-frame sequences that have V and J called. A part of the clones is gone; compared with another copy, unresolved V genes explain less than half, and the rest is unexplained. Clonal size and the V and J genes are those of that table, whereas D and trimming came from the DNA. The sample contains 100,000 to 150,000 clones, about 79% of them found a single time. Together, the top ten hold around 2% of the sample.

CDR1 and CDR2 are read off the germline V gene as MGHRA and YSYEKL. There are 15 amino acids in the CDR3, from cysteine to phenylalanine inclusive. Kept here is only the CDR3 DNA, which spans 45 bases and is read in frame from base 1. Here the chain combines TRBV4-1 and TRBJ2-5; TRBD1 matches 7 bases in the middle. The J call is uncertain, as TRBJ2-7 better fits the DNA end. This TCR was sampled from a female donor in good health and CMV-seropositive. What was sequenced was PBMCs. Here the CDR3 is given as CASSPRDSGTYEQYF. Here is the DNA: TGCGCCAGCAGCCCAAGGGACAGTGGTACCTACGAGCAGTACTTC.